Following are 23 T cell receptor beta chains from one sample sequenced in a study of cytotoxic CD8 clonotypes in ibrutinib-treated CLL. Some clones are missing from TCRdb's copy, which holds only in-frame ones; the method was immunoSEQ multiplex PCR. The sample has some 58,000 clones, around 68% seen once. Specimen: PBMCs, collected after 12 months of ibrutinib treatment. The receptors shown here come from a human donor with chronic lymphocytic leukemia.

The gene calls are TRBV9 and TRBJ2-4; D unresolved. Germline values: CDR1 SGDLS, CDR2 YYNGEE. The V and J ends lost 0 bases and 2 bases respectively, with 9 bases between them. This CDR3 region has 15 residues. In nucleotides, the CDR3 is TGTGCCAGCAGCGTAGCGGGCACTTCCAAAAACATTCAGTACTTC. This gives the protein CASSVAGTSKNIQYF.

A word on this clone: One end of the junction fails to match germline, which may point to a read error. The V call is TRBV4-1, the J call TRBJ2-5; the D is unclear. This CDR3 is built from 13 residues. Germline CDR1 and CDR2: MGHRA and YSYEKL. CDR3 nucleotides: TGCGCCAGCAGCCAAGAGTCGCAAGCGACCCAGTACTTC. As protein: CASSQESQATQYF.

The chain employs TRBV5-1 and TRBJ1-2; no firm D call. Germline CDR1 is SGHRS and CDR2 is YFSETQ. CDR3 size: 14 residues. The V end was cut by 0 bases, the J end by 2 bases, with 8 bases between. CDR3 coding DNA: TGCGCCAGCAGCTTGGCCGTGGAGAACTATGGCTACACCTTC. Its protein is CASSLAVENYGYTF.

The rearrangement joins TRBV27 to TRBJ2-7, with TRBD1 matching 8 bases. V shed 8 bases, J shed 5 bases, and the junction held 11 bases outside the gene matches. Germline V gene data show CDR1 as MNHEY and CDR2 as SMNVEV (reference sequence). This CDR3 has 14 residues. This chain's CDR3 is CASHRTGKAHEQYF. The CDR3 coding sequence is TGTGCCAGCCACCGGACAGGGAAGGCTCACGAGCAGTACTTC.

The rearrangement joins TRBV28 to TRBJ2-2; D is perhaps TRBD1 (5 bases). Germline lookup yields CDR1 MDHEN and CDR2 SYDVKM. The CDR3 is 13 amino acids. V gave up 6 bases and J gave up 7 bases, with 12 bases separating them. The CDR3 loop reads CASRWGSIGELFF. The CDR3 coding sequence is TGTGCCAGCAGGTGGGGCTCCATCGGGGAGCTGTTTTTT.

This chain connects TRBV2 to TRBJ2-7; 7 nucleotides match TRBD2. V shed 7 bases, J shed 4 bases, and the junction held 7 bases outside the gene matches. This CDR3 is 13 amino acids long. Germline V gene sequence: CDR1 SNHLY, CDR2 FYNNEI. The CDR3 DNA reads TGTGCCAGCATTGGCGGGAGTGGTTACGAGCAGTACTTC. Its protein product is CASIGGSGYEQYF. The entire variable domain, with the rest obtained from reference TRBV2 and TRBJ2-7, is as follows: EPEVTQTPSHQVTQMGQEVILRCVPISNHLYFYWYRQILGQKVEFLVSFYNNEISEKSEIFDDQFSVERPDGSNFTLKIRSTKLEDSAMYFCASIGGSGYEQYFGPGTRLTVT.

The chain uses TRBV5-1 and TRBJ2-3; 9 bases align to TRBD1. Trimming removed 7 bases from V and 4 bases from J; junction bases left unmatched: 10. This CDR3 contains 15 residues. Germline-derived CDR1 and CDR2 are SGHRS and YFSETQ. The CDR3, as DNA: TGCGCCAGCGGTAGGCTGGGACAGGGTCCAGATACGCAGTATTTT. It codes for CASGRLGQGPDTQYF.

The count of this clone is one. The V gene is TRBV28, the J gene TRBJ2-4, with 8 bases matching TRBD2. The J segment lost 0 bases and the V segment lost 5 bases, leaving 9 bases of the junction unmatched. Germline CDR1 MDHEN, CDR2 SYDVKM. This CDR3 is 17 amino acids long. The CDR3 sequence: CASSPRRLAGAKNIQYF. The CDR3 DNA follows: TGTGCCAGCAGTCCAAGAAGGCTAGCGGGAGCCAAAAACATTCAGTACTTC.

The chain couples TRBV7-8 to TRBJ2-3, with TRBD2 matching over 9 bases. V was pared by 4 bases and J by 6 bases, with 17 bases of the junction left unmatched. The length of the CDR3 is 18 residues. Germline assignment: CDR1 SGHVS and CDR2 FQNEAQ. The CDR3 sequence is CASSSDPRTSALSDTQYF. DNA of the CDR3: TGTGCCAGCAGCTCAGACCCTCGGACTAGCGCTCTGTCCGATACGCAGTATTTT.

The chain carries TRBV6-5 and TRBJ2-7, with a weak D call TRBD2 (6 bases). V was clipped by 5 bases and J by 3 bases, with 17 bases between them. Germline-derived CDR1 and CDR2 are MNHEY and SVGAGI. The CDR3 is made up of 15 amino acids. Written as DNA, the CDR3 is TGTGCCAGCAGTCTAGGAATTCGGGGAGGCTACGAGCAGTACTTC. Translated, it gives CASSLGIRGGYEQYF.

The gene calls are TRBV5-1 and TRBJ2-3, with TRBD2 identical over 15 bases. Losses at the gene ends were 3 bases for V and 0 bases for J; bases not matched to a gene: 8. Germline lookup yields CDR1 SGHRS and CDR2 YFSETQ. This CDR3 is built from 19 residues. This CDR3 is CASSSGLAGGRGSTDTQYF. DNA for the CDR3: TGCGCCAGCAGCTCTGGACTAGCGGGAGGGCGGGGTAGCACAGATACGCAGTATTTT.

The V call is TRBV6-1, the J call TRBJ1-5, with D unclear. V lost 6 bases to trimming and J lost 7 bases, with 10 bases between them. CDR3 length: 12 residues. Germline CDR1 MNHNS, CDR2 SASEGT. The CDR3 coding sequence is TGTGCCAGCAGGGGTCGGAGACAGCCCCAGCATTTT. It encodes CASRGRRQPQHF.

The gene calls are TRBV5-1 and TRBJ2-5, with D possibly TRBD2 on 6 matching bases. Germline V CDR1 and CDR2: SGHRS, YFSETQ. Deletions cut 1 base from V and 5 bases from J, with 12 bases between. The CDR3 has 14 amino acids. CDR3 sequence reads: CASSLSRGRETQYF. The DNA for the CDR3 is TGCGCCAGCAGCTTGAGTCGGGGGAGGGAGACCCAGTACTTC.

V and J are TRBV19 and TRBJ1-5, with unresolved D. The germline gives CDR1 LNHDA, CDR2 SQIVND (reference sequence). This CDR3 region has 13 residues. The ends were cut back, 7 bases at V and 0 bases at J, with 7 bases in the middle. This chain's CDR3 is CASNADSNQPQHF. DNA of the CDR3: TGTGCCAGTAATGCAGATAGCAATCAGCCCCAGCATTTT.

The genes are TRBV29-1 and TRBJ2-1; 7 positions match TRBD1. J gave up 4 bases and V 8 bases, and 8 bases lay outside the gene matches. The CDR3 length is 13 residues. CDR1 is SQVTM and CDR2 is ANQGSEA in the germline V gene. This CDR3 is CSQKGGDYNEQFF. In nucleotides, the CDR3 is TGCAGCCAGAAAGGGGGCGATTACAATGAGCAGTTCTTC.

The CDR3 reads CASRTSREGLFNEQFF. CDR3 DNA: TGTGCCAGCAGGACCAGCCGGGAGGGCCTTTTCAATGAGCAGTTCTTC. The gene calls are TRBV27 and TRBJ2-1; 8 bases are shared with TRBD2. V lost 6 bases, J lost 6 bases, and 13 bases stayed unmatched. The CDR3 loop spans 16 amino acids. Germline CDR1 MNHEY, CDR2 SMNVEV (reference sequence).

This clone came up a few times. This chain joins TRBV28 and TRBJ1-5, with 8 positions matching TRBD1. Germline V gives CDR1 MDHEN, CDR2 SYDVKM. The CDR3 is 15 residues long. V lost 3 bases, J lost 7 bases, and 8 bases stayed unmatched. Written as DNA, the CDR3 is TGTGCCAGCAGTTTCCGAGGGACAGGCGGGCAGCCCCAGCATTTT. It codes for CASSFRGTGGQPQHF.

The chain uses TRBV20-1 and TRBJ1-1, with no clear D. The germline V gene encodes CDR1 DFQATT and CDR2 SNEGSKA (reference sequence). The CDR3 is 11 residues long. V lost 5 bases and J lost 0, with 4 bases in between. The CDR3 here is CSAPLNTEAFF. As DNA, the CDR3 is TGCAGTGCTCCACTGAACACTGAAGCTTTCTTT.

This clone was detected only a few times. The CDR3 sequence: CASSSQGAGNQPQHF. In DNA, the CDR3 is TGTGCCAGTTCTTCACAGGGGGCAGGCAATCAGCCCCAGCATTTT. The chain employs TRBV19 and TRBJ1-5, with 9 bases matching TRBD1. Germline CDR1 LNHDA, CDR2 SQIVND (reference sequence). CDR3 size: 15 residues. Unmatched junction bases numbered 7, after V lost 8 bases and J lost 2 bases.

The CDR3 nucleotides read TGTGCCAGCAGTATACAAGAGACCCAGTACTTC. It translates to CASSIQETQYF. The chain has TRBV6-6 and TRBJ2-5, with unresolved D. The germline V gene encodes CDR1 MNHNY and CDR2 SVGAGI (reference sequence). Trimming removed 5 bases from V and 2 bases from J, with 3 bases in between. The CDR3 is 11 residues long.

V is TRBV30 and J is TRBJ2-1; no clear D. This CDR3 region has 12 residues. Trimming left V 3 bases short and J 5 bases short, with 8 bases between. The germline gives CDR1 GTSNPN, CDR2 SVGIG (reference sequence). CDR3 nucleotide sequence: TGTGCCTGGAGACACCTGGACAATGAGCAGTTCTTC. Protein: CAWRHLDNEQFF.

The J gene is TRBJ2-3, the V gene TRBV18; weak D call: TRBD2 (6 bases). With 3 bases removed from V and 4 bases from J, the gap between germline ends came to 11 bases. The CDR3 is 14 residues long. CDR1 and CDR2 (germline): KGHSH, LQKENI. The CDR3 DNA follows: TGTGCCAGCTCACCCTCTAGCGTCCCAGATACGCAGTATTTT. Amino acid sequence: CASSPSSVPDTQYF.

The gene calls are TRBV27 and TRBJ2-6; TRBD1 agrees at 7 bases. The V gene end was trimmed by 2 bases and the J gene end by 2 bases; junction bases not matched to a gene: 9. This CDR3 region has 18 residues. In germline, CDR1 is MNHEY, CDR2 SMNVEV (reference sequence). CDR3 nucleotide sequence: TGTGCCAGCAGTTTAGGCACAGGGGAAGGAGCTGGGGCCAACGTCCTGACTTTC. Protein product: CASSLGTGEGAGANVLTF.